This T cell receptor (beta chain) comes out of a study of PD-L1 blockade in urothelial cancer. Patients had locally advanced or metastatic urothelial carcinoma. General study findings and limits: Per-patient sampling comprised one FFPE tumor specimen, not obtained immediately pretreatment.

By share of the sample, this clone is medium-sized. Its cognate antigen is unknown. Synthetic spike-ins, TCR analog templates, were added into each PCR. By means of amplified housekeeping genes, FFPE tumor DNA was quantified. Here immunoSEQ multiplex PCR was the method, and the copy in TCRdb shows in-frame clones only, minus some. The table records approximately 1,300 clones, about 39% of them present only once. Germline V gene lookup returns CDR1 SGHNT and CDR2 YENEEA. Germline trimming cut 5 bases from V and 4 bases from J; bases unmatched to any gene: 8. This CDR3 region has 15 residues. The sequenced sample was tumor tissue, obtained before atezolizumab (anti-PD-L1) treatment. The TCR was taken from a man aged 60-69 years with urothelial cancer. The genes are TRBV11-3 and TRBJ1-2; TRBD1 matches at 9 bases. In DNA form, the CDR3 reads TGTGCCAGCAGCATAAGAGGACAGGGGAGCTATGGCTACACCTTC. This gives the protein CASSIRGQGSYGYTF.